Following are 19 T cell receptor beta chains from one sample sequenced in a study of cytomegalovirus exposure and HLA in healthy donors. Method: immunoSEQ multiplex PCR; TCRdb's copy keeps in-frame clones and lacks some. Of some 120,000 clones in the sample, around 94% were seen once. The sequenced sample was PBMCs. The receptors originated from a woman aged 18-35 years in good health and CMV-seronegative.

V usage is TRBV6-5 and J usage is TRBJ2-7; 7 bases fit TRBD1. The CDR3 extends over 15 amino acids. Per germline, CDR1 MNHEY and CDR2 SVGAGI. V lost 5 bases, J lost 4 bases, and 11 bases stayed unmatched. Written as DNA, the CDR3 is TGTGCCAGCAGTAGCACAGGGGCCTCGATTTACGAGCAGTACTTC. Its protein product is CASSSTGASIYEQYF.

This chain joins TRBV9 and TRBJ2-2; maybe TRBD2 (6 bases). The V and J ends lost 5 bases and 4 bases respectively, with 9 bases between them. The CDR3 length is 13 residues. From germline, CDR1 is SGDLS and CDR2 YYNGEE. Here the CDR3 DNA reads TGTGCCAGCAGGCGGGAAGGCACCGGGGAGCTGTTTTTT. This gives the protein CASRREGTGELFF.

V and J are TRBV28 and TRBJ2-7, with 8 positions matching TRBD2. In germline, CDR1 is MDHEN, CDR2 SYDVKM. This CDR3 has 14 amino acids. V lost 6 bases and J lost 3; bases outside the gene matches: 7. The CDR3 sequence is CASSRGGAGYEQYF. CDR3 DNA sequence: TGTGCCAGCAGCCGGGGGGGGGCAGGCTACGAGCAGTACTTC.

J is TRBJ1-4 and V is TRBV5-6; maybe TRBD1 (5 bases). From germline, CDR1 is SGHDT and CDR2 YYEEEE. CDR3 length: 16 amino acids. The V gene lost 3 bases and the J gene lost 6 bases, with 18 bases spanning the gap. CDR3 nucleotides: TGTGCCAGCAGCTCCCTGACCGCTAGGGGTTATGAAAAACTGTTTTTT. The encoded protein is CASSSLTARGYEKLFF. Filled out from reference TRBV5-6 and TRBJ1-4, the complete variable domain reads DAGVTQSPTHLIKTRGQQVTLRCSPKSGHDTVSWYQQALGQGPQFIFQYYEEEERQRGNFPDRFSGHQFPNYSSELNVNALLLGDSALYLCASSSLTARGYEKLFFGSGTQLSVL.

V gene TRBV6-4 combines with J gene TRBJ2-7; 8 bases match TRBD2. With 5 bases clipped from V and 6 bases from J, the junction kept 15 bases outside the gene matches. The CDR3 runs to 16 residues. Germline CDR1 is MRHNA and CDR2 is SNTAGT. The CDR3 loop is CASSTSAAGGFSEQYF. In DNA, the CDR3 is TGTGCCAGCAGTACCTCGGCGGCGGGGGGTTTCTCCGAGCAGTACTTC.

This rearrangement joins TRBV2 to TRBJ2-5, with D possibly matching TRBD2 (6 bases). The CDR3 contains 14 residues. Trimming left V 5 bases short and J 2 bases short, with 12 bases between. Germline V CDR1 and CDR2: SNHLY, FYNNEI. The CDR3 coding sequence is TGTGCCAGCAGTCCGGGGCTAGCGCAAGAGACCCAGTACTTC. Amino acid sequence: CASSPGLAQETQYF.

In its sample, this clone was seen once. The CDR3 nucleotides are TGTGCCAGCAGCCCTAGAAGCAATCAGCCCCAGCATTTT. Amino acid sequence: CASSPRSNQPQHF. The rearrangement links TRBV6-5 to TRBJ1-5; D ambiguous. V was cut by 6 bases and J by 1 base, with 7 bases left in between. Germline V gives CDR1 MNHEY, CDR2 SVGAGI. This CDR3 contains 13 residues.

The rearrangement uses TRBV6-1 and TRBJ1-1; TRBD1 aligns across 7 bases. CDR1 and CDR2 from the germline V gene are MNHNS and SASEGT. V gave up 5 bases and J gave up 1 base; unmatched junction bases: 7. This CDR3 has 15 amino acids. CDR3 sequence (DNA): TGTGCCAGCAGTTTAAGGGGGCCTTGGAACACTGAAGCTTTCTTT. This sequence encodes CASSLRGPWNTEAFF.

This sequence joins TRBV11-2 and TRBJ1-4, with 11 bases lining up with TRBD1. Germline loops: CDR1 SGHAT, CDR2 FQNNGV. This CDR3 is built from 15 residues. Trimming cost V 5 bases and J 8 bases; bases outside gene matches: 7. CDR3 amino acids: CASSRGQGAKEKLFF. Here the CDR3 DNA reads TGTGCCAGCAGCAGAGGACAGGGGGCAAAGGAAAAACTGTTTTTT.

This chain links TRBV7-9 with TRBJ2-6, with D possibly matching TRBD2 (5 bases). Germline CDR1 is SEHNR and CDR2 is FQNEAQ (reference sequence). Trimming stripped 6 bases from V and 0 bases from J, with 12 bases between. The CDR3 consists of 16 residues. The CDR3 region is CASRHEGSSGANVLTF. DNA for the CDR3: TGTGCCAGCAGACATGAAGGGAGCTCTGGGGCCAACGTCCTGACTTTC.

CDR3 in amino acids: CASSSLQGAQSYTF. Written as DNA, the CDR3 is TGTGCCAGCAGTTCTCTACAGGGGGCGCAGAGCTACACCTTC. V and J are TRBV7-2 and TRBJ1-2, with 9 bases fitting TRBD1. CDR1 SGHTA and CDR2 FQGNSA come from the germline V gene. Trimming cost V 6 bases and J 9 bases; bases outside gene matches: 11. The CDR3 loop spans 14 amino acids.

The V gene is TRBV6-5, the J gene TRBJ2-5; the match to TRBD1 covers 7 bases. The J segment lost 5 bases and the V segment lost 6 bases, leaving 12 bases of the junction unmatched. The CDR3 runs 15 residues. In germline, CDR1 is MNHEY, CDR2 SVGAGI. The CDR3 DNA reads as TGTGCCAGCAGAGCGACAGGGTCGCAGGTGGAGACCCAGTACTTC. Protein sequence: CASRATGSQVETQYF.

In nucleotides, the CDR3 is TGTGCCAGCAGCTTACGATCTAACAACTATGGCTACACCTTC. This codes for CASSLRSNNYGYTF. This chain uses TRBV7-9 with TRBJ1-2; D call uncertain. CDR3 size: 14 residues. In germline, CDR1 is SEHNR, CDR2 FQNEAQ (reference sequence). Trimming cost V 2 bases and J 2 bases, with 9 bases left between them. Using reference TRBV7-9 and TRBJ1-2 for the parts outside the CDR3, the full variable domain is DTGVSQNPRHKITKRGQNVTFRCDPISEHNRLYWYRQTLGQGPEFLTYFQNEAQLEKSRLLSDRFSAERPKGSFSTLEIQRTEQGDSAMYLCASSLRSNNYGYTFGSGTRLTVV.

This clone has just one count. V is TRBV28 and J is TRBJ2-7; possible D gene TRBD2, 6 bases. This CDR3 has 13 amino acids. Germline-derived CDR1 and CDR2 are MDHEN and SYDVKM. V lost 7 bases and J lost 4, with 14 bases in between. CDR3 in DNA: TGTGCCAGCACTCGACCAGGAGGGTACGAGCAGTACTTC. Its protein product is CASTRPGGYEQYF. The full variable domain, with the rest looked up from reference TRBV28 and TRBJ2-7, is DVKVTQSSRYLVKRTGEKVFLECVQDMDHENMFWYRQDPGLGLRLIYFSYDVKMKEKGDIPEGYSVSREKKERFSLILESASTNQTSMYLCASTRPGGYEQYFGPGTRLTVT.

The V call is TRBV27, the J call TRBJ2-7; D is uncertain. Trimming shortened V by 6 bases and J by 7 bases, and 10 bases separated the two germline ends. Germline CDR1 reads MNHEY; CDR2 reads SMNVEV (reference sequence). The CDR3 has 11 amino acids. The CDR3 region has the DNA TGTGCCAGCAGATATAGAGGAGAGCAGTACTTC. Protein sequence: CASRYRGEQYF.

This chain uses TRBV5-1 with TRBJ2-2; 12 bases map to TRBD2. The CDR3 consists of 17 residues. V dropped 0 bases and J dropped 1; count of bases not matched to a gene: 1. Germline lookup yields CDR1 SGHRS and CDR2 YFSETQ. CDR3 DNA sequence: TGCGCCAGCAGCTTGGGACTAGCGGGAGTGAACACCGGGGAGCTGTTTTTT. Translated, it gives CASSLGLAGVNTGELFF.

In this sample, this clone turned up once. This chain connects TRBV2 to TRBJ2-1, with TRBD2 as a possible D gene (6 bases). The CDR3 contains 16 residues. V was cut by 3 bases and J by 5 bases, with 17 bases left in between. Germline-derived CDR1 and CDR2 are SNHLY and FYNNEI. CDR3 bases: TGTGCCAGCAGTGAGAGCCCGGGGGTGTGGGACAATGAGCAGTTCTTC. Its protein is CASSESPGVWDNEQFF.

V gene TRBV4-1 combines with J gene TRBJ1-1; a weak D match, TRBD1 (6 bases). The germline V gene encodes CDR1 MGHRA and CDR2 YSYEKL. Trimming cost V 1 base and J 10 bases, with 10 bases left between them. CDR3 length: 12 amino acids. CDR3 residues: CASSQGGPGAFF. CDR3 in DNA: TGCGCCAGCAGCCAAGGGGGGCCAGGAGCTTTCTTT.

The CDR3 sequence is CASTDWTDVYNEQFF. The CDR3 coding sequence is TGTGCCAGCACCGACTGGACAGACGTTTACAATGAGCAGTTCTTC. This chain links TRBV25-1 with TRBJ2-1; D possibly corresponds to TRBD1 (6 bases). Trimming cost V 7 bases and J 4 bases, with 17 bases left between them. Germline V gene lookup returns CDR1 MGHDK and CDR2 SYGVNS. The CDR3 length is 15 residues.